These 13 T cell receptor beta chains share one sample of origin, sequenced in a study of T cell repertoires in ileal Crohn's disease. Profiling relied on immunoSEQ multiplex PCR, and the TCRdb table lists in-frame clones only, not all of them. The sample holds 8,000 to 9,500 clones, around three quarters seen once. Sequenced input: ileal tissue. The receptors were gathered from an adult with Crohn's disease.

The rearrangement uses TRBV5-1 and TRBJ2-5, with TRBD1 matching over 8 bases. This CDR3 is 15 amino acids long. Per the germline V gene, CDR1 is SGHRS and CDR2 is YFSETQ. After removal of 0 bases from V and 2 bases from J, the junction contained 3 bases not matched to a gene. The CDR3 protein is CASSLGWTGQETQYF. The CDR3 region has the DNA TGCGCCAGCAGCTTGGGTTGGACAGGGCAAGAGACCCAGTACTTC. Looking up the rest from reference TRBV5-1 and TRBJ2-5 gives the full variable domain: KAGVTQTPRYLIKTRGQQVTLSCSPISGHRSVSWYQQTPGQGLQFLFEYFSETQRNKGNFPGRFSGRQFSNSRSEMNVSTLELGDSALYLCASSLGWTGQETQYFGPGTRLLVL.

The chain has TRBV4-1 and TRBJ2-7; 7 positions match TRBD1. Germline assignment: CDR1 MGHRA and CDR2 YSYEKL. CDR3 length equals 19 residues. V was clipped by 1 base and J by 9 bases; unmatched bases: 24. This chain's CDR3 is CASSQGLNRGSMGGFGQYF. The CDR3 DNA sequence: TGCGCCAGCAGCCAAGGTCTTAACAGGGGATCAATGGGTGGCTTCGGGCAGTACTTC.

V and J are TRBV27 and TRBJ2-1, with 8 bases identical to TRBD1. Trimming removed 7 bases from V and 10 bases from J; junction bases left unmatched: 6. The CDR3 has 12 residues. Germline CDR1 MNHEY, CDR2 SMNVEV (reference sequence). The CDR3 loop is CASTQGAGEQFF. In nucleotides, the CDR3 is TGTGCCAGCACGCAGGGGGCTGGGGAGCAGTTCTTC.

This chain links TRBV7-9 with TRBJ2-7; maybe TRBD1 (6 bases). CDR1 is SEHNR and CDR2 is FQNEAQ in the germline V gene (reference sequence). Trimming removed 0 bases from V and 2 bases from J, with 17 bases in between. There are 17 residues in the CDR3. CDR3 amino acids: CASSLAPQGLKPYEQYF. CDR3 coding DNA: TGTGCCAGCAGCTTAGCACCCCAGGGGCTGAAACCCTACGAGCAGTACTTC.

This clone is a singleton in its sample. V gene TRBV6-5 combines with J gene TRBJ1-5, with a weak D call TRBD1 (5 bases). V gave up 8 bases and J gave up 2 bases, with 10 bases separating them. Germline V CDR1 and CDR2: MNHEY, SVGAGI. The CDR3 is made up of 13 amino acids. The CDR3 nucleotides are TGTGCCAGCTGGGGGGGTCGCAATCAGCCCCAGCATTTT. It codes for CASWGGRNQPQHF.

This sequence joins TRBV5-4 and TRBJ1-2, with 10 bases aligning to TRBD1. The CDR3 has 15 residues. V dropped 2 bases and J dropped 6; count of bases not matched to a gene: 7. Germline CDR1 SGHNT, CDR2 YYREEE (reference sequence). CDR3 coding DNA: TGTGCCAGCAGCTTCAACAGAGGACAGGGGGATGGCTACACCTTC. Translation: CASSFNRGQGDGYTF. The entire variable domain, with the rest obtained from reference TRBV5-4 and TRBJ1-2, is as follows: ETGVTQSPTHLIKTRGQQVTLRCSSQSGHNTVSWYQQALGQGPQFIFQYYREEENGRGNFPPRFSGLQFPNYSSELNVNALELDDSALYLCASSFNRGQGDGYTFGSGTRLTVV.

The J gene is TRBJ2-7, the V gene TRBV27; D perhaps matches TRBD1 (5 bases). Trimming took off 5 bases at V and 5 bases at J, with 16 bases between the two ends. In germline, CDR1 is MNHEY, CDR2 SMNVEV (reference sequence). The CDR3 runs to 14 residues. The CDR3 sequence: CASSPWTLQDEQYF. The CDR3 DNA is TGTGCCAGCAGTCCCTGGACCCTACAGGACGAGCAGTACTTC.

The rearrangement joins TRBV18 to TRBJ2-3; a possible D gene is TRBD1 (6 bases). Trimming stripped 2 bases from V and 1 base from J, with 13 bases between. The length of the CDR3 is 16 residues. Looked up from germline, CDR1 is KGHSH and CDR2 is LQKENI. CDR3 in DNA: TGTGCCAGCTCACCAGTTCGACAGGCGGGCACAGATACGCAGTATTTT. Amino acids: CASSPVRQAGTDTQYF.

This clone appeared a few times. The rearrangement joins TRBV4-1 to TRBJ1-4; TRBD1 aligns across 11 bases. V shed 4 bases and J 7 bases; nucleotides not matched to a gene: 2. From germline, CDR1 is MGHRA and CDR2 YSYEKL. The CDR3 runs to 14 residues. The CDR3, as DNA: TGCGCCAGCAGCCGGACAGGGGGCGGTGAAAAACTGTTTTTT. Translating gives CASSRTGGGEKLFF.

This clone was observed a single time. The rearrangement links TRBV6-5 to TRBJ1-1, with 9 bases lining up with TRBD1. CDR1 MNHEY and CDR2 SVGAGI come from the germline V gene. Trimming cost V 0 bases and J 5 bases; bases outside gene matches: 4. CDR3 length: 15 amino acids. This CDR3 is CASSYSPTGGTEAFF. DNA for the CDR3: TGTGCCAGCAGTTACTCGCCGACAGGGGGAACTGAAGCTTTCTTT.

This rearrangement joins TRBV4-1 to TRBJ1-2; 7 positions match TRBD1. V shed 4 bases and J 5 bases; nucleotides not matched to a gene: 10. CDR3 size: 15 residues. Germline loops: CDR1 MGHRA, CDR2 YSYEKL. The CDR3 protein is CASSPEGQATYGYTF. The CDR3, as DNA: TGCGCCAGCAGCCCCGAAGGACAGGCCACTTATGGCTACACCTTC.

The chain has TRBV13 and TRBJ2-7; perhaps TRBD2 as D (5 bases). Trimming left V 2 bases short and J 0 bases short, with 8 bases between. This CDR3 has 14 amino acids. CDR1 PRHDT and CDR2 FYEKMQ come from the germline V gene (reference sequence). CDR3 residues: CASSLTRLSYEQYF. The CDR3 nucleotides are TGTGCCAGCAGCTTAACTAGACTCTCCTACGAGCAGTACTTC.

A few counts support this clone. The CDR3 DNA reads as TGTGCCAGCAGCGTAGGAGTAGAAGGGGCCTATGGCTACACCTTC. Amino acids: CASSVGVEGAYGYTF. The V and J genes are TRBV9 and TRBJ1-2; possibly TRBD1 for D (5 bases). This CDR3 is 15 amino acids long. Trimming cost V 0 bases and J 4 bases, with 13 bases left between them. From germline, CDR1 is SGDLS and CDR2 YYNGEE.